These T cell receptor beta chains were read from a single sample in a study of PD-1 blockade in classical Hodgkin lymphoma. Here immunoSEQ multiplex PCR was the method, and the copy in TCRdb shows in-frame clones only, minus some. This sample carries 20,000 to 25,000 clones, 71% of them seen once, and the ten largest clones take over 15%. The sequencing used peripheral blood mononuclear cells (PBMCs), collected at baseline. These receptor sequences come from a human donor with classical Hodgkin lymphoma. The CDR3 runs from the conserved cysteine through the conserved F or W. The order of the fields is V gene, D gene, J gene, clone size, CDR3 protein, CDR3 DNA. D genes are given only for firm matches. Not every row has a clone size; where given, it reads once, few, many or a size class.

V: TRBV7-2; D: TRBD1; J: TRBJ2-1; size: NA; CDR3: CASSSRGLNNEQFF; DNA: TGTGCCAGCAGCTCCAGGGGGCTGAACAATGAGCAGTTCTTC
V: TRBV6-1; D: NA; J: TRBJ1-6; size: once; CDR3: CASRQTVANSPLHF; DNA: TGTGCCAGCAGACAGACCGTTGCTAATTCACCCCTCCACTTT
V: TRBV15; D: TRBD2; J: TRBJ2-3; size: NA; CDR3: CATSRIIAGGTDTQYF; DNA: TGTGCCACCAGCAGAATAATAGCGGGGGGCACAGATACGCAGTATTTT
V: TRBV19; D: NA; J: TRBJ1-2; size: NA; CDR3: CASSGRFGYGYTF; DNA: TGTGCCAGTAGTGGAAGGTTTGGCTATGGCTACACCTTC
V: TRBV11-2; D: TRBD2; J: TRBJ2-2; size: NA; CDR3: CASRGLAGGPGTGELFF; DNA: TGTGCCAGCAGAGGGCTAGCGGGAGGGCCGGGCACCGGGGAGCTGTTTTTT
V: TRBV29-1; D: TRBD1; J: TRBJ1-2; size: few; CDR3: CSVEGQGVYGYTF; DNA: TGCAGCGTTGAAGGTCAGGGGGTCTATGGCTACACCTTC
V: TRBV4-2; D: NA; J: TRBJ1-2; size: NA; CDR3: CASSQEGRRGAEGYTF; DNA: TGTGCCAGCAGCCAAGAGGGCCGACGGGGGGCGGAAGGCTACACCTTC
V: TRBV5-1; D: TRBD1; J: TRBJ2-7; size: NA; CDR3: CASSYGTGRDEQYF; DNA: TGCGCCAGCAGCTACGGGACAGGCCGCGACGAGCAGTACTTC
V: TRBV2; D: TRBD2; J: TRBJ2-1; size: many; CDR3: CASSDLAGGNNEQFF; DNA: TGTGCCAGCAGTGATCTGGCGGGAGGAAACAATGAGCAGTTCTTC
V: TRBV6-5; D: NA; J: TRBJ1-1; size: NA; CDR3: CASRGQLGAFF; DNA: TGTGCCAGCAGGGGTCAGCTGGGAGCTTTCTTT
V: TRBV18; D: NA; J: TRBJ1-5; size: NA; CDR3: CASSLGLEGNQPQHF; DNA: TGTGCCAGCTCATTGGGGTTGGAGGGCAATCAGCCCCAGCATTTT
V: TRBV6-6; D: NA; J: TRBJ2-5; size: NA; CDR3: CASSKSSGTSQETQYF; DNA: TGTGCCAGCAGTAAATCAAGTGGCACCAGCCAAGAGACCCAGTACTTC
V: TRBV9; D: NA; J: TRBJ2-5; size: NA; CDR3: CASSPDPNPRETQYF; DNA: TGTGCCAGCAGCCCCGACCCGAACCCCCGGGAGACCCAGTACTTC
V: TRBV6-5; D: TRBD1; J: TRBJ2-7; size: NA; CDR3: CASKGTGDSEQYF; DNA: TGTGCCAGCAAGGGGACAGGGGACTCCGAGCAGTACTTC
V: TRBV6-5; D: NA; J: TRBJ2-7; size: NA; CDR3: CASGLGMYEQYF; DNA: TGTGCCAGCGGTCTCGGGATGTACGAGCAGTACTTC
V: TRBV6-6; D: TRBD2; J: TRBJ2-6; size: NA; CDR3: CASKAGYGANVLTF; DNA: TGTGCCAGCAAAGCGGGGTATGGGGCCAACGTCCTGACTTTC
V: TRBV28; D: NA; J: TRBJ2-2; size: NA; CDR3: CASSISKFSNTGELFF; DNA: TGTGCCAGCAGTATTTCAAAGTTTAGCAACACCGGGGAGCTGTTTTTT
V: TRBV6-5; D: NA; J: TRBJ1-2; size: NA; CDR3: CASSPDGGNYGYTF; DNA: TGTGCCAGCAGTCCAGACGGTGGCAACTATGGCTACACCTTC
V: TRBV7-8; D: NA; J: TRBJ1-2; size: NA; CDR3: CASSLEAVTANYGYTF; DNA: TGTGCCAGCAGCTTAGAGGCAGTGACGGCTAACTATGGCTACACCTTC
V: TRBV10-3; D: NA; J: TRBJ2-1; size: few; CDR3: CAISRTGYNEQFF; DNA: TGTGCCATCAGCCGTACAGGGTACAATGAGCAGTTCTTC
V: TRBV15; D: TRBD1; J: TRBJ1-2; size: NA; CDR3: CATSTDREGYGYTF; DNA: TGTGCCACCAGCACTGACAGGGAAGGCTATGGCTACACCTTC
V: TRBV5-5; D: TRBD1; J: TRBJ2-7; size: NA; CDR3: CASSFMGQDYEQYF; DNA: TGTGCCAGCAGCTTTATGGGACAGGACTACGAGCAGTACTTC
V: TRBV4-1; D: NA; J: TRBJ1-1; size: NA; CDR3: CASSQDRALGTEAFF; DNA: TGCGCCAGCAGCCAAGATCGGGCCCTGGGCACTGAAGCTTTCTTT
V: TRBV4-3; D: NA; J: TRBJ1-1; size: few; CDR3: CASSRAGTDTEAFF; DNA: TGCGCCAGCAGCCGTGCGGGGACGGACACTGAAGCTTTCTTT
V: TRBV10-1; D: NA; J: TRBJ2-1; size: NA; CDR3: CASSESGLAPNEQFF; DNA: TGCGCCAGCAGTGAGTCTGGGCTAGCCCCCAATGAGCAGTTCTTC
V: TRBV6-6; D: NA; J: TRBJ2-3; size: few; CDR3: CASSYRGTDTQYF; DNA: TGTGCCAGCAGTTACCGGGGCACAGATACGCAGTATTTT
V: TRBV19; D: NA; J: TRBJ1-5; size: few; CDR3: CASSMVGAWSNQPQHF; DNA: TGTGCCAGTAGTATGGTCGGGGCGTGGAGCAATCAGCCCCAGCATTTT
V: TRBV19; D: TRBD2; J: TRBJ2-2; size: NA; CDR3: CASLDRLAGGNGELFF; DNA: TGTGCCAGCCTCGATCGACTAGCGGGCGGGAATGGGGAGCTGTTTTTT
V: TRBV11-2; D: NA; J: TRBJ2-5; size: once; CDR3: CASSPHLQETQYF; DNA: TGTGCCAGCAGTCCTCACCTTCAAGAGACCCAGTACTTC
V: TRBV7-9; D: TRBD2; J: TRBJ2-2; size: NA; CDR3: CASSGRLAGATGELFF; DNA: TGTGCCAGCAGCGGAAGACTAGCGGGAGCGACCGGGGAGCTGTTTTTT
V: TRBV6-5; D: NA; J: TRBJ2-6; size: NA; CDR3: CASTLSTGANVLTF; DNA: TGTGCCAGCACATTGAGTACTGGGGCCAACGTCCTGACTTTC
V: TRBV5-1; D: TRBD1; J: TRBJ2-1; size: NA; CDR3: CASSLDRGQINEQFF; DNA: TGCGCCAGCAGCTTGGACAGGGGGCAGATAAATGAGCAGTTCTTC
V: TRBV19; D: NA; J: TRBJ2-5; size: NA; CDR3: CASSLLPTGGVETQYF; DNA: TGTGCCAGTAGTCTCCTCCCGACAGGAGGAGTAGAGACCCAGTACTTC